Below, one T cell receptor (beta chain) is given with its context. The CDR3 runs 15 residues. After removal of 0 bases from V and 3 bases from J, the junction contained 3 bases not matched to a gene. Germline CDR1 ENHRY, CDR2 SYGVKD. The data are from a study of shared clonotypes between healthy human individuals. Background on the study: Three men and two women, aged 18 to 49, were donors.

Genomic DNA of every subset was divided equally among multiple immunoSEQ plates. The protocol was immunoSEQ multiplex PCR, while the TCRdb copy is restricted to in-frame clones and leaves out a portion. The sample has around 1.9 million clones, approximately 92% seen once. Naive CD8 cells lacked CD45RO and underwent positive selection for CCR7, leaving out terminally differentiated effector memory CD45RA+ cells. The sample comprised naive CD8+ T cells from PBMCs. This rearrangement joins TRBV10-3 to TRBJ2-3; 7 positions match TRBD2. The receptor was isolated from a man younger than 30 in good health. Some clones in this sample may be carry-over from other donors' samples. This chain's CDR3 is CAISESAGVTDTQYF. Here the CDR3 DNA reads TGTGCCATCAGTGAGTCGGCGGGAGTGACAGATACGCAGTATTTT.